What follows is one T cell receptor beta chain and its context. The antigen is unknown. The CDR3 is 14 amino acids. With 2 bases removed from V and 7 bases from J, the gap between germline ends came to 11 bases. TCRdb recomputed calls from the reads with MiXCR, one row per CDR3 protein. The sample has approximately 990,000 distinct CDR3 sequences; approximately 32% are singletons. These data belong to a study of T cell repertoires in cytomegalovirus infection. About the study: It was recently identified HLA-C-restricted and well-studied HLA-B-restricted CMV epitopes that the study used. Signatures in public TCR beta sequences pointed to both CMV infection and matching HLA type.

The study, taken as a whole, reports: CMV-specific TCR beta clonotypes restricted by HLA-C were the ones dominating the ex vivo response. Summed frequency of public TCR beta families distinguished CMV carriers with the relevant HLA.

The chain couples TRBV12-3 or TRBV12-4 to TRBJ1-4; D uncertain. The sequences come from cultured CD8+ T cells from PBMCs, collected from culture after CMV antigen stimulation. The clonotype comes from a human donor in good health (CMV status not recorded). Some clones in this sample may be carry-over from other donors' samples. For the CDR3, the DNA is TGTGCCAGCAGTTTAATGGACGGTTCTGAAAAACTGTTTTTT. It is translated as CASSLMDGSEKLFF.